Each of the 30 T cell receptor beta chains below was sequenced from the same sample in a study of T cell responses to AZD1222 COVID-19 vaccine. The method was immunoSEQ multiplex PCR; TCRdb's version includes in-frame clones alone and lacks a portion of them. The sample consists of tens of thousands of clones, 88% of them appearing once. The specimen was peripheral blood, collected on day 0 of AZD1222 vaccination. These receptor sequences come from an adult in good health.

This clone appeared a single time. The chain carries TRBV19 and TRBJ1-5; D possibly corresponds to TRBD1 (6 bases). Germline-derived CDR1 and CDR2 are LNHDA and SQIVND (reference sequence). The V end was cut by 4 bases, the J end by 7 bases, with 17 bases between. The CDR3 contains 15 residues. The DNA of the CDR3 is TGTGCCAGTAGTACCGGGACACGGTGGGGGCAGCCCCAGCATTTT. As protein: CASSTGTRWGQPQHF.

The rearrangement links TRBV14 to TRBJ1-1; 8 nucleotides agree with TRBD1. The ends lost 1 base at V and 0 bases at J; junction bases unmatched: 4. CDR3 length: 16 amino acids. CDR1 and CDR2 (germline): SGHDN, FVKESK. As DNA, the CDR3 is TGTGCCAGCAGCCAAGCAGGGGGCCGGATGAACACTGAAGCTTTCTTT. It yields the protein CASSQAGGRMNTEAFF.

This clone was recorded a few times. This chain uses TRBV19 with TRBJ1-1; 7 nucleotides align to TRBD1. The CDR3 has 14 amino acids. With 5 bases clipped from V and 6 bases from J, the junction kept 9 bases outside the gene matches. Germline lookup yields CDR1 LNHDA and CDR2 SQIVND (reference sequence). CDR3 in DNA: TGTGCCAGTAGTGACAGGGTGCCCCGCGCTGAAGCTTTCTTT. It yields the protein CASSDRVPRAEAFF.

V is TRBV5-6 and J is TRBJ1-4; TRBD1 might be the D (5 bases). This CDR3 has 14 amino acids. Between the trimmed V and J ends, which lost 2 bases and 8 bases, there was a span of 13 bases. Germline V gene data show CDR1 as SGHDT and CDR2 as YYEEEE. The CDR3, as DNA: TGTGCCAGCAGCTTAACTACCGGGACCGAAAAACTGTTTTTT. Its protein is CASSLTTGTEKLFF.

The chain employs TRBV28 and TRBJ2-6, with D perhaps matching TRBD1 (5 bases). The CDR3 loop spans 15 amino acids. V was cut by 3 bases and J by 1 base, with 7 bases left in between. CDR1 is MDHEN, CDR2 SYDVKM, per germline. The CDR3: CASSFQGSGANVLTF. Written as DNA, the CDR3 is TGTGCCAGCAGTTTCCAGGGTTCTGGGGCCAACGTCCTGACTTTC.

The chain recombines TRBV6-1 with TRBJ1-3; no definite D call. Germline V lookup: CDR1 MNHNS, CDR2 SASEGT. The CDR3 loop spans 14 amino acids. Trimming stripped 0 bases from V and 4 bases from J, with 7 bases between. The CDR3 is CASSEAWNGNTIYF. CDR3 DNA sequence: TGTGCCAGCAGTGAAGCCTGGAACGGAAACACCATATATTTT.

This chain joins TRBV30 and TRBJ1-6, with TRBD1 as a possible D gene (6 bases). CDR1 and CDR2 from the germline V gene are GTSNPN and SVGIG (reference sequence). The CDR3 contains 15 residues. The V gene lost 7 bases and the J gene lost 7 bases, with 20 bases spanning the gap. DNA for the CDR3: TGTGCCTTGGCCCGTTGGACAGCTAGAAATTCACCCCTCCACTTT. It specifies CALARWTARNSPLHF.

The V call is TRBV6-2 or TRBV6-3, the J call TRBJ1-5, with D tentatively TRBD1 (5 bases). The CDR3 runs 15 residues. CDR1 and CDR2 (germline): MNHEY, SVGEGT. The ends were cut back, 5 bases at V and 4 bases at J, with 15 bases in the middle. CDR3 DNA sequence: TGTGCCAGCAGTAATCCGGGGGACGGAAATCAGCCCCAGCATTTT. Residues: CASSNPGDGNQPQHF.

This clone appeared a single time. This rearrangement joins TRBV3-1 (or the pseudogene TRBV3-2) to TRBJ2-5, with D possibly matching TRBD2 (5 bases). Trimming removed 2 bases from V and 4 bases from J, with 8 bases in between. Germline V gene lookup returns CDR1 LGHDT and CDR2 YNNKEL (reference sequence). This CDR3 has 13 amino acids. The CDR3 loop is CASSQTGGETQYF. The CDR3 DNA reads as TGTGCCAGCAGCCAAACCGGAGGAGAGACCCAGTACTTC.

The chain is built from TRBV10-2 and TRBJ1-2, with 8 bases lining up with TRBD1. Germline lookup yields CDR1 WSHSY and CDR2 SAAADI. V was clipped by 10 bases and J by 4 bases; unmatched bases: 14. The CDR3 covers 15 residues. The CDR3 is CATRGVDRVRYGYTF. The CDR3, as DNA: TGCGCCACCCGTGGGGTGGACAGGGTTCGCTATGGCTACACCTTC.

The chain recombines TRBV28 with TRBJ2-1; a weak D match, TRBD1 (6 bases). The CDR3 is 14 residues long. Trimming left V 2 bases short and J 7 bases short, with 12 bases between. CDR1 is MDHEN and CDR2 is SYDVKM in the germline V gene. The CDR3 region has the DNA TGTGCCAGCAGTTTACCCGGACAGACTAATGAGCAGTTCTTC. Amino acid sequence: CASSLPGQTNEQFF.

The chain has TRBV18 and TRBJ1-1; 8 bases fit TRBD1. V lost 5 bases, J lost 7 bases, and 3 bases stayed unmatched. The CDR3 sequence is 12 residues long. CDR1 KGHSH and CDR2 LQKENI come from the germline V gene. CDR3 coding DNA: TGTGCCAGCTCAGCCGGGACAGGTGAAGCTTTCTTT. Amino acid sequence: CASSAGTGEAFF.

The genes are TRBV14 and TRBJ1-2; the D is unclear. Germline lookup yields CDR1 SGHDN and CDR2 FVKESK. This CDR3 spans 11 amino acids. The germline V and J ends were trimmed by 0 bases and 9 bases, with 5 bases remaining between them. The CDR3 DNA is TGTGCCAGCAGCCAAGACAGGAGCTACACCTTC. This translates into CASSQDRSYTF.

This clone has a single count. This chain connects TRBV27 to TRBJ2-3; D is undetermined. CDR1 is MNHEY, CDR2 SMNVEV, per germline (reference sequence). The V and J ends lost 6 bases and 1 base respectively, with 14 bases between them. The length of the CDR3 is 15 residues. This chain's CDR3 is CASSLTAAGTDTQYF. The DNA of the CDR3 is TGTGCCAGCAGCCTGACCGCCGCGGGCACAGATACGCAGTATTTT.

The chain joins TRBV28 to TRBJ2-5; no firm D call. The V end was cut by 6 bases, the J end by 2 bases, with 13 bases between. Germline values: CDR1 MDHEN, CDR2 SYDVKM. This CDR3 has 14 amino acids. Here the CDR3 reads CASSLLDIQETQYF. The CDR3 coding sequence is TGTGCCAGCAGCCTATTAGACATACAAGAGACCCAGTACTTC.

The rearrangement links TRBV27 to TRBJ2-1; 7 nucleotides agree with TRBD1. Germline V gene sequence: CDR1 MNHEY, CDR2 SMNVEV (reference sequence). This CDR3 comprises 14 residues. Germline trimming cut 9 bases from V and 1 base from J; bases unmatched to any gene: 6. CDR3 DNA sequence: TGTGCCAGAAATACAGGGGCGTCCTACAATGAGCAGTTCTTC. The encoded protein is CARNTGASYNEQFF.

The chain employs TRBV2 and TRBJ2-7; D possibly corresponds to TRBD2 (6 bases). Deletions cut 5 bases from V and 3 bases from J, with 20 bases between. Germline lookup yields CDR1 SNHLY and CDR2 FYNNEI. The CDR3 contains 16 residues. CDR3 sequence reads: CASSYKTGLTFYEQYF. CDR3 nucleotide sequence: TGTGCCAGCAGTTACAAAACGGGACTGACATTCTACGAGCAGTACTTC.

The chain employs TRBV28 and TRBJ1-2; TRBD1 aligns across 10 bases. V dropped 1 base and J dropped 5; count of bases not matched to a gene: 16. The CDR3 contains 19 residues. From germline, CDR1 is MDHEN and CDR2 SYDVKM. The CDR3 region is CASSLFYGDRGHRRYGYTF. The DNA of the CDR3 is TGTGCCAGCAGTTTATTTTATGGAGACAGGGGGCATCGGCGGTATGGCTACACCTTC.

The chain carries TRBV7-2 and TRBJ1-2, with 8 bases matching TRBD1. Germline values: CDR1 SGHTA, CDR2 FQGNSA. J lost 3 bases, V lost 3 bases, and 3 bases had no gene match. This CDR3 has 14 residues. The CDR3 region is CASSFRGRDYGYTF. The DNA for the CDR3 is TGTGCCAGCAGCTTCAGGGGGCGCGACTATGGCTACACCTTC. Using reference TRBV7-2 and TRBJ1-2 for the parts outside the CDR3, the full variable domain is GAGVSQSPSNKVTEKGKDVELRCDPISGHTALYWYRQSLGQGLEFLIYFQGNSAPDKSGLPSDRFSAERTGGSVSTLTIQRTQQEDSAVYLCASSFRGRDYGYTFGSGTRLTVV.

The chain combines TRBV4-3 with TRBJ1-4; D is uncertain. The CDR3 sequence is 14 residues long. V gave up 1 base and J gave up 3 bases, with 6 bases separating them. The V gene's germline CDR1 is LGHNA and CDR2 YSLEER. CDR3 nucleotide sequence: TGCGCCAGCAGCCAAGTGCGAGCTAATGAAAAACTGTTTTTT. Amino acids: CASSQVRANEKLFF.

The chain employs TRBV4-3 and TRBJ2-1; TRBD1 might be the D (6 bases). With 0 bases removed from V and 6 bases from J, the gap between germline ends came to 15 bases. This CDR3 has 16 residues. Germline V gene data show CDR1 as LGHNA and CDR2 as YSLEER. The CDR3 DNA sequence: TGCGCCAGCAGCCAAGAGACAGGAGGTGTAGGCAATGAGCAGTTCTTC. Its protein product is CASSQETGGVGNEQFF.

This chain uses TRBV28 with TRBJ1-1; D ambiguous. The germline V gene encodes CDR1 MDHEN and CDR2 SYDVKM. This CDR3 contains 12 residues. V shed 5 bases and J shed 4 bases, with 8 bases lying between them. This chain's CDR3 is CASSLPITEAFF. CDR3 DNA sequence: TGTGCCAGCAGTCTACCTATCACTGAAGCTTTCTTT.

The V and J genes are TRBV30 and TRBJ2-3; D is uncertain. Between the trimmed V and J ends, which lost 0 bases and 8 bases, there was a span of 9 bases. This CDR3 is built from 12 residues. Germline V gene lookup returns CDR1 GTSNPN and CDR2 SVGIG (reference sequence). The CDR3 DNA is TGTGCCTGGAGTGTACAACGCACTACGCAGTATTTT. This sequence encodes CAWSVQRTTQYF.

The chain uses TRBV6-6 and TRBJ2-6; tentative D call: TRBD1 (5 bases). CDR1 is MNHNY, CDR2 SVGAGI, per germline (reference sequence). The CDR3 has 16 amino acids. The V and J ends lost 1 base and 0 bases respectively, with 7 bases between them. The CDR3, as DNA: TGTGCCAGCAGTTACTGGACATACTCTGGGGCCAACGTCCTGACTTTC. It yields the protein CASSYWTYSGANVLTF.

Written as DNA, the CDR3 is TGTGCCAGTAGTATCAATAGGGACACTGAAGCTTTCTTT. It encodes CASSINRDTEAFF. The J gene is TRBJ1-1, the V gene TRBV19; D is undetermined. The CDR3 is 13 residues long. CDR1 and CDR2 (germline): LNHDA, SQIVND (reference sequence). Trimming stripped 3 bases from V and 3 bases from J, with 8 bases between.

The rearrangement uses TRBV5-1 and TRBJ2-3, with no clear D. V was trimmed by 1 base and J by 1 base, leaving 10 bases between them. The V gene's germline CDR1 is SGHRS and CDR2 YFSETQ. The CDR3 consists of 15 residues. CDR3 amino acids: CASSLHSAGTDTQYF. The CDR3 DNA reads as TGCGCCAGCAGCTTGCACTCCGCTGGCACAGATACGCAGTATTTT. The complete variable domain, with remaining parts taken from reference TRBV5-1 and TRBJ2-3, reads KAGVTQTPRYLIKTRGQQVTLSCSPISGHRSVSWYQQTPGQGLQFLFEYFSETQRNKGNFPGRFSGRQFSNSRSEMNVSTLELGDSALYLCASSLHSAGTDTQYFGPGTRLTVL.

This chain links TRBV28 with TRBJ1-1; tentative D call: TRBD1 (6 bases). This CDR3 contains 14 residues. The V end was cut by 7 bases, the J end by 1 base, with 13 bases between. Germline V gene data show CDR1 as MDHEN and CDR2 as SYDVKM. CDR3: CASNPRDTNTEAFF. The CDR3, as DNA: TGTGCCAGCAATCCTCGGGACACGAACACTGAAGCTTTCTTT.

In DNA, the CDR3 is TGTGCCAGCAGCCTCGGACGGACCAACACTGAAGCTTTCTTT. This translates into CASSLGRTNTEAFF. The chain links TRBV7-6 to TRBJ1-1; D ambiguous. The CDR3 spans 14 residues. Trimming removed 5 bases at V and 2 bases at J, with 12 bases between. The germline V gene encodes CDR1 SGHVS and CDR2 FNYEAQ. The entire variable domain, with the rest obtained from reference TRBV7-6 and TRBJ1-1, is as follows: GAGVSQSPRYKVTKRGQDVALRCDPISGHVSLYWYRQALGQGPEFLTYFNYEAQQDKSGLPNDRFSAERPEGSISTLTIQRTEQRDSAMYRCASSLGRTNTEAFFGQGTRLTVV.

This clone was picked up a small number of times. This sequence joins TRBV5-1 and TRBJ1-2; 8 bases match TRBD1. V gave up 4 bases and J gave up 5 bases; unmatched junction bases: 13. Germline lookup yields CDR1 SGHRS and CDR2 YFSETQ. CDR3 length: 16 amino acids. The CDR3 spells CASSTRDRGPPYGYTF. For the CDR3, the DNA is TGCGCCAGCAGCACCCGAGACAGGGGCCCTCCTTATGGCTACACCTTC. The whole variable domain, filled in from reference TRBV5-1 and TRBJ1-2, reads KAGVTQTPRYLIKTRGQQVTLSCSPISGHRSVSWYQQTPGQGLQFLFEYFSETQRNKGNFPGRFSGRQFSNSRSEMNVSTLELGDSALYLCASSTRDRGPPYGYTFGSGTRLTVV.

The chain carries TRBV4-3 and TRBJ1-5; tentative D call: TRBD1 (6 bases). The CDR3 totals 13 residues. Germline CDR1 LGHNA, CDR2 YSLEER. V was pared by 8 bases and J by 3 bases, with 11 bases between. CDR3 bases: TGCGCCAGCTCTGGACAGATCAATCAGCCCCAGCATTTT. Translating it yields CASSGQINQPQHF.